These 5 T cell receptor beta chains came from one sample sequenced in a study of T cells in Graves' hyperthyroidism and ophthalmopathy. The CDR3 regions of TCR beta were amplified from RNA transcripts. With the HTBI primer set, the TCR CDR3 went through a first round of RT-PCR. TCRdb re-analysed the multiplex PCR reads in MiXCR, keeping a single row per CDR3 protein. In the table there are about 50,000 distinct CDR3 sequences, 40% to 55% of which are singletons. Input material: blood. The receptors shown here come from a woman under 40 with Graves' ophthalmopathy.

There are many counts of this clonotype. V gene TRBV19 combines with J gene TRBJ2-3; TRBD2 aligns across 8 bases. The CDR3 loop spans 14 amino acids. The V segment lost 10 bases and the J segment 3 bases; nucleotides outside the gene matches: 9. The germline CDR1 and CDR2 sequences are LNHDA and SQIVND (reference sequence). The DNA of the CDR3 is TGTGCCACCTCCGGGACTAGTTCTACAGATACGCAGTATTTT. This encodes CATSGTSSTDTQYF.

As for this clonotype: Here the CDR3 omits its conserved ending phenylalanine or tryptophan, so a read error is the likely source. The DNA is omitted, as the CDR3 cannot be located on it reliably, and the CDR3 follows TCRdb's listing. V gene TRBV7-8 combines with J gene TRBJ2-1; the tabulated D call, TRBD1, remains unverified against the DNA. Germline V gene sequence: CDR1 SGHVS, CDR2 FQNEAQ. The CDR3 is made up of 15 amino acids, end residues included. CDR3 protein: CASSLPTGFTGELFC.

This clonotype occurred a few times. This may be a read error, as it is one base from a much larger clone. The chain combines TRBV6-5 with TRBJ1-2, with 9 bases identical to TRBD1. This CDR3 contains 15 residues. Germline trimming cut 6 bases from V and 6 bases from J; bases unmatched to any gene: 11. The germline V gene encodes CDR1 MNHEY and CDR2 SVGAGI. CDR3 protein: CASSHRGRGNHGYTF. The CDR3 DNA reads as TGTGCCAGCAGCCACAGGGGGCGGGGGAACCATGGCTACACCTTC.

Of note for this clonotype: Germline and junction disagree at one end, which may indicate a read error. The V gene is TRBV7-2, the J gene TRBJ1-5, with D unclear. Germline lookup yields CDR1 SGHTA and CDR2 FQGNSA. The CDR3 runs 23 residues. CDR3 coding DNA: TGTGCCACCAGCTCCTCTGGGGTTTGCCACACTCATGATGCACTGTGTAGCAATCAGCCCCAGCATTTT. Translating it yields CATSSSGVCHTHDALCSNQPQHF.

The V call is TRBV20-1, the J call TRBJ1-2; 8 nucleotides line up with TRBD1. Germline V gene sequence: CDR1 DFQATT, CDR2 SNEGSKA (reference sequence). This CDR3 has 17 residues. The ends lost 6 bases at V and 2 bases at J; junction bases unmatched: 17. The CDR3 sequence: CSAQKSETGATNYGYTF. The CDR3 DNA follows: TGCAGTGCCCAGAAGAGTGAGACAGGGGCCACCAACTATGGCTACACCTTC.